The subject of this entry is one T cell receptor (beta chain). Those enrolled, adults aged roughly 18 to 95 years, came from around 25 US areas. Trimming took off 1 base at V and 2 bases at J, with 11 bases between the two ends. The CDR3 contains 15 residues. Germline loops: CDR1 LNHDA, CDR2 SQIVND (reference sequence). This sample is part of a study of blood T cell repertoires in COVID-19. In the original workflow: Reference gene primer amplification in the assay estimated nucleated cell counts. Sequencing was performed with immunoSEQ multiplex PCR; in TCRdb, only in-frame clones are kept and a portion is missing. V and J calls and clone size follow that table, whereas D and trimming were derived from the DNA. The repertoire holds about 330,000 clones, around 87% seen once, with approximately 5% in the top ten.

The source is a woman aged 25 to 39 who had recovered from COVID-19. The J gene is TRBJ1-2, the V gene TRBV19, with D tentatively TRBD1 (5 bases). Sequencing was carried out using PBMCs or T cells enriched from blood (not recorded which). CDR3 coding DNA: TGTGCCAGTAGTATAGCGAGACGGGGGAACTATGGCTACACCTTC. This translates into CASSIARRGNYGYTF.